One and the same sample provided the 21 T cell receptor beta chains below, sequenced in a study of T cell responses to AZD1222 COVID-19 vaccine. Using immunoSEQ multiplex PCR, the repertoire was profiled, and TCRdb retains in-frame clones only, with some absent. The table includes about 180,000 clones, around 90% detected once. Sequencing was performed on peripheral blood, taken on day 0 of AZD1222 vaccination. Receptors were obtained from an adult in good health.

The genes are TRBV27 and TRBJ2-1, with D possibly matching TRBD2 (7 bases). Germline V CDR1 and CDR2: MNHEY, SMNVEV (reference sequence). This CDR3 is built from 17 residues. V shed 2 bases and J shed 2 bases, with 16 bases lying between them. The CDR3 reads CASSLTSEGGPYNEQFF. CDR3 nucleotides: TGTGCCAGCAGTTTAACCTCAGAGGGGGGGCCCTACAATGAGCAGTTCTTC.

This clone was counted once. This chain links TRBV4-3 with TRBJ1-2, with D possibly TRBD1 on 5 matching bases. Germline V gene sequence: CDR1 LGHNA, CDR2 YSLEER. Trimming shortened V by 4 bases and J by 0 bases, and 15 bases separated the two germline ends. This CDR3 has 16 amino acids. CDR3 bases: TGCGCCAGCAGCCCGGCCCCCAGGGCCCCTAACTATGGCTACACCTTC. It encodes CASSPAPRAPNYGYTF.

This rearrangement joins TRBV5-1 to TRBJ1-2; no clear D gene. Germline CDR1 is SGHRS and CDR2 is YFSETQ. The ends were cut back, 0 bases at V and 8 bases at J, with 8 bases in the middle. The CDR3 has 12 amino acids. CDR3 DNA sequence: TGCGCCAGCAGCTTGGAAGGAGACGGCTACACCTTC. Protein: CASSLEGDGYTF. The whole variable domain, remainder taken from reference TRBV5-1 and TRBJ1-2, is KAGVTQTPRYLIKTRGQQVTLSCSPISGHRSVSWYQQTPGQGLQFLFEYFSETQRNKGNFPGRFSGRQFSNSRSEMNVSTLELGDSALYLCASSLEGDGYTFGSGTRLTVV.

The genes are TRBV4-1 and TRBJ2-7; 8 nucleotides line up with TRBD2. CDR1 and CDR2 (germline): MGHRA, YSYEKL. CDR3 length: 16 residues. Trimming at V came to 0 bases and at J to 2 bases, leaving 6 bases not matched to a gene. The CDR3 DNA reads as TGCGCCAGCAGCCAAGATTCCCGCGGGGGGACCTACGAGCAGTACTTC. Translation: CASSQDSRGGTYEQYF.

This chain connects TRBV28 to TRBJ1-1; tentatively, D is TRBD1 (5 bases). There are 16 residues in the CDR3. V lost 5 bases, J lost 1 base, and 17 bases lay in between. Germline V lookup: CDR1 MDHEN, CDR2 SYDVKM. CDR3 bases: TGTGCCAGCAGTCCTCACTCCGGGACCGCGAACACTGAAGCTTTCTTT. It is translated as CASSPHSGTANTEAFF.

The chain links TRBV10-1 to TRBJ1-3; no clear D. V was pared by 0 bases and J by 0 bases, with 6 bases between. CDR3 length equals 15 residues. Germline CDR1 WNHNN, CDR2 SYGVQD (reference sequence). CDR3 loop: CASSESSGSGNTIYF. The CDR3 bases are TGCGCCAGCAGTGAGTCGTCGGGCTCTGGAAACACCATATATTTT.

The chain combines TRBV6-5 with TRBJ1-2; D unclear. Germline-derived CDR1 and CDR2 are MNHEY and SVGAGI. The germline V and J ends were trimmed by 5 bases and 4 bases, with 17 bases remaining between them. CDR3 length: 15 residues. The CDR3 DNA reads as TGTGCCAGCAGTAGGACGACAAGTATTAGCTATGGCTACACCTTC. As protein: CASSRTTSISYGYTF.

This chain connects TRBV24-1 to TRBJ2-3; D uncertain. The CDR3 length is 16 residues. CDR1 is KGHDR and CDR2 is SFDVKD in the germline V gene. V lost 9 bases and J lost 2, with 20 bases in between. In DNA, the CDR3 is TGTGCCACCGTCCCCAAGGGCCAAGGCTCCACAGATACGCAGTATTTT. It translates to CATVPKGQGSTDTQYF.

This sequence joins TRBV5-4 and TRBJ1-1, with D unclear. The CDR3 runs to 16 residues. Trimming took 0 bases from V and 1 from J, leaving 13 bases between them. In germline, CDR1 is SGHNT, CDR2 YYREEE (reference sequence). The CDR3 nucleotides read TGTGCCAGCAGCTTGGGATTTGAGGCCGGGAACACTGAAGCTTTCTTT. This codes for CASSLGFEAGNTEAFF.

The V gene is TRBV30, the J gene TRBJ2-1; a weak D match, TRBD1 (6 bases). V was trimmed by 4 bases and J by 0 bases, leaving 22 bases between them. The V gene's germline CDR1 is GTSNPN and CDR2 SVGIG (reference sequence). CDR3 length: 18 residues. This CDR3 is CAWTSQGKALSSYNEQFF. The CDR3 region has the DNA TGTGCCTGGACCTCGCAGGGGAAAGCCCTCAGCTCCTACAATGAGCAGTTCTTC.

The chain combines TRBV11-2 with TRBJ2-5; TRBD2 agrees at 7 bases. The CDR3 is made up of 12 amino acids. The junction had 0 bases not matched to a gene; V was cut back by 1 base and J by 7 bases. Germline V lookup: CDR1 SGHAT, CDR2 FQNNGV. CDR3 bases: TGTGCCAGCAGCTTAGGGGAGGGGACCCAGTACTTC. Amino acids: CASSLGEGTQYF.

The rearrangement joins TRBV6-5 to TRBJ2-7, with unresolved D. The CDR3 loop spans 11 amino acids. Germline V lookup: CDR1 MNHEY, CDR2 SVGAGI. Trimming took 7 bases from V and 6 from J, leaving 10 bases between them. The CDR3 loop reads CASKLNREQYF. Here the CDR3 DNA reads TGTGCCAGCAAGCTTAATCGCGAGCAGTACTTC.

The chain carries TRBV21-1 and TRBJ2-7; the DNA was not compared with TRBD1, the D call given in the table. TRBV21-1 counts as a pseudogene. CDR3 length equals 16 residues. CDR3 coding DNA: TGTGCCAGCAGCATCCAAACAGGGGACGCGCGGGACGAGCAGTACTTC. Residues: CASSIQTGDARDEQYF.

V gene TRBV7-3 combines with J gene TRBJ2-2; D not resolved. CDR1 and CDR2 (germline): SGHTA, FQGTGA. The CDR3 contains 12 residues. Trimming removed 1 base at V and 3 bases at J, with 0 bases between. The CDR3 nucleotides read TGTGCCAGCAGCTTAAACACCGGGGAGCTGTTTTTT. This encodes CASSLNTGELFF. The full variable domain, completed using reference TRBV7-3 and TRBJ2-2, is GAGVSQTPSNKVTEKGKYVELRCDPISGHTALYWYRQSLGQGPEFLIYFQGTGAADDSGLPNDRFFAVRPEGSVSTLKIQRTERGDSAVYLCASSLNTGELFFGEGSRLTVL.

This clone was counted a few times. The chain joins TRBV6-4 to TRBJ1-1; D not certain. V gave up 2 bases and J gave up 4 bases, with 5 bases separating them. CDR3 length equals 12 residues. Per the germline V gene, CDR1 is MRHNA and CDR2 is SNTAGT. DNA of the CDR3: TGTGCCAGCAGTGACAGGGCCACTGAAGCTTTCTTT. Encoded protein: CASSDRATEAFF.

The rearrangement links TRBV5-6 to TRBJ1-2; 8 nucleotides match TRBD1. The V gene end was trimmed by 3 bases and the J gene end by 4 bases; junction bases not matched to a gene: 5. The CDR3 runs to 14 residues. CDR1 SGHDT and CDR2 YYEEEE come from the germline V gene. The CDR3 is CASSWQGAGYGYTF. The CDR3 DNA sequence: TGTGCCAGCAGCTGGCAGGGGGCCGGCTATGGCTACACCTTC.

The chain combines TRBV19 with TRBJ2-2; the D is unclear. V was pared by 3 bases and J by 4 bases, with 6 bases between. The CDR3 has 13 residues. Germline-derived CDR1 and CDR2 are LNHDA and SQIVND (reference sequence). The CDR3 here is CASSIRPTGELFF. CDR3 DNA sequence: TGTGCCAGTAGTATTCGGCCCACCGGGGAGCTGTTTTTT. Looking up the rest from reference TRBV19 and TRBJ2-2 gives the full variable domain: DGGITQSPKYLFRKEGQNVTLSCEQNLNHDAMYWYRQDPGQGLRLIYYSQIVNDFQKGDIAEGYSVSREKKESFPLTVTSAQKNPTAFYLCASSIRPTGELFFGEGSRLTVL.

This clone has only one observation. The genes are TRBV19 and TRBJ1-1, with 9 nucleotides matching TRBD1. The germline gives CDR1 LNHDA, CDR2 SQIVND (reference sequence). There are 13 residues in the CDR3. V gave up 6 bases and J gave up 3 bases; unmatched junction bases: 2. CDR3 residues: CASRRTGDTEAFF. CDR3 DNA: TGTGCCAGTAGGCGGACAGGGGACACTGAAGCTTTCTTT.

This rearrangement joins TRBV6-4 to TRBJ1-1; weak D call: TRBD1 (6 bases). The V gene's germline CDR1 is MRHNA and CDR2 SNTAGT. V lost 2 bases to trimming and J lost 0 bases, with 13 bases between them. The CDR3 runs to 16 residues. CDR3 nucleotides: TGTGCCAGCAGTGACGGTACAGGGACCATGAACACTGAAGCTTTCTTT. The encoded protein is CASSDGTGTMNTEAFF.

The chain joins TRBV19 to TRBJ1-2; TRBD1 matches at 8 bases. In germline, CDR1 is LNHDA, CDR2 SQIVND (reference sequence). The CDR3 spans 13 residues. V dropped 7 bases and J dropped 4; count of bases not matched to a gene: 5. CDR3 residues: CASTPDRAYGYTF. In DNA, the CDR3 is TGTGCCAGTACCCCGGACAGGGCCTATGGCTACACCTTC.

The genes are TRBV7-8 and TRBJ1-4; D not certain. V was shortened by 5 bases and J by 3 bases, with 7 bases between the two germline ends. The germline V gene encodes CDR1 SGHVS and CDR2 FQNEAQ. The CDR3 length is 13 residues. The CDR3 nucleotides are TGTGCCAGCAGCCGAACAGCTAATGAAAAACTGTTTTTT. It yields the protein CASSRTANEKLFF.